These 18 T cell receptor beta chains were sequenced from one sample in a study of CXCR3-negative and CXCR3-positive naive CD8 T cells. TRB cDNA libraries were made by UMI-labeled 5' RACE. TCRdb re-called the 5' RACE reads and shows each CDR3 protein once, DNA omitted. This sample's clone table lists 90,000 to 150,000 distinct CDR3 sequences. Overall study findings and caveats: Hydrophobicity of TRB CDR3s was greater in CXCR3-positive naive cells than in CXCR3-negative naive cells.

Their cognate antigens are unknown. Sequenced material: naive CXCR3+ CD8+ T cells from blood. As to subset: CD45RO-CCR7+CD27+CD95- naive CD8+ T cells expressing CXCR3 (TNR3+). These receptors originate from a human donor in good health. Some clones in this sample may be carry-over from other donors' samples.

The J gene is TRBJ2-5, the V gene TRBV28. CDR1 is MDHEN, CDR2 SYDVKM, per germline. The CDR3 is made up of 14 amino acids. This CDR3 is CASSHELEQETQYF.

The genes are TRBV2 and TRBJ2-1. The CDR3 has 12 amino acids. Germline lookup yields CDR1 SNHLY and CDR2 FYNNEI. The CDR3: CASFSSYNEQSF.

The chain combines TRBV27 with TRBJ2-5; no DNA is available, so the TRBD1 call from TCRdb remains unchecked. Germline V gene lookup returns CDR1 MNHEY and CDR2 SMNVEV (reference sequence). This CDR3 comprises 11 residues. Here the CDR3 reads CASSFGGTQYF.

This chain joins TRBV5-1 and TRBJ2-3; TCRdb selects TRBD2, and the lack of DNA leaves this call unchecked. CDR3 length equals 16 residues. CDR1 is SGHRS, CDR2 YFSETQ, per germline. The CDR3 region is CASSLAGGGNTDTQYF.

The chain employs TRBV20-1 and TRBJ2-7; the TCRdb D gene call, TRBD2, has no DNA to confirm it. This CDR3 spans 15 amino acids. Germline V CDR1 and CDR2: DFQATT, SNEGSKA (reference sequence). This chain's CDR3 is CSAYDLAGEGYEQYF.

V gene TRBV4-3 combines with J gene TRBJ2-5; the D call from TCRdb, TRBD1, cannot be confirmed without DNA. The CDR3 has 14 amino acids. Per germline, CDR1 LGHNA and CDR2 YSLEER. The CDR3 loop reads CASSQGGQRETQYF.

This chain joins TRBV23-1 and TRBJ2-7; the D gene TCRdb calls, TRBD2, cannot be checked with no DNA. TRBV23-1 is recorded as an ORF, its role being uncertain. The CDR3 covers 19 residues. This chain's CDR3 is CASSPRPGLAGASSYEQYF.

V usage is TRBV7-9 and J usage is TRBJ2-7; absent DNA, TCRdb's TRBD1 call cannot be checked. The germline CDR1 and CDR2 sequences are SEHNR and FQNEAQ (reference sequence). This CDR3 contains 12 residues. CDR3 residues: CASGPVGGEQYF.

The chain carries TRBV7-9 and TRBJ2-7; TCRdb picks TRBD1, but there is no DNA to check that call. Germline CDR1 and CDR2: SEHNR and FQNEAQ (reference sequence). The CDR3 length is 13 residues. CDR3 amino acids: CASSPPAGSEQYF. Full variable domain (remainder filled in from reference TRBV7-9 and TRBJ2-7): DTGVSQNPRHKITKRGQNVTFRCDPISEHNRLYWYRQTLGQGPEFLTYFQNEAQLEKSRLLSDRFSAERPKGSFSTLEIQRTEQGDSAMYLCASSPPAGSEQYFGPGTRLTVT.

The chain links TRBV11-2 to TRBJ2-5; TCRdb selects TRBD1, and the lack of DNA leaves this call unchecked. The CDR3 covers 15 residues. Germline CDR1 and CDR2: SGHAT and FQNNGV. This CDR3 reads CASSSGMRHQETQYF.

This rearrangement joins TRBV28 to TRBJ2-3; TCRdb's D call of TRBD2 is untestable without DNA. The germline V gene has CDR1 MDHEN and CDR2 SYDVKM. This CDR3 region has 15 residues. The CDR3 reads CASITSDGYTDTQYF. Combining the CDR3 with reference TRBV28 and TRBJ2-3 gives the whole variable domain DVKVTQSSRYLVKRTGEKVFLECVQDMDHENMFWYRQDPGLGLRLIYFSYDVKMKEKGDIPEGYSVSREKKERFSLILESASTNQTSMYLCASITSDGYTDTQYFGPGTRLTVL.

The V call is TRBV7-3, the J call TRBJ2-1; as DNA is missing, the TRBD1 call by TCRdb cannot be tested. Germline V lookup: CDR1 SGHTA, CDR2 FQGTGA. This CDR3 has 16 residues. CDR3 in amino acids: CASSPQGSPSYNEQFF.

The V call is TRBV29-1, the J call TRBJ2-5; TCRdb designates TRBD1, a call that cannot be tested without DNA. The CDR3 covers 12 residues. Per germline, CDR1 SQVTM and CDR2 ANQGSEA. The CDR3: CSVGGRQETQYF.

V is TRBV29-1 and J is TRBJ2-7; the TCRdb D gene call, TRBD1, has no DNA to confirm it. Per germline, CDR1 SQVTM and CDR2 ANQGSEA. The CDR3 is 12 residues long. CDR3 region: CSARLGFYEQYF.

This rearrangement joins TRBV5-5 to TRBJ1-1. In germline, CDR1 is SGHKS, CDR2 YYEKEE (reference sequence). The length of the CDR3 is 14 residues. CDR3 sequence reads: CASSPDGLNTEAFF.

The chain recombines TRBV19 with TRBJ2-7. This CDR3 has 15 amino acids. Germline CDR1 and CDR2: LNHDA and SQIVND (reference sequence). This CDR3 reads CASSGRVGRLYEQYF.

This sequence joins TRBV2 and TRBJ2-7; without DNA, the TCRdb call of TRBD2 cannot be checked. From germline, CDR1 is SNHLY and CDR2 FYNNEI. CDR3 length: 13 amino acids. The CDR3 loop reads CASSLLAGGEQYF.

This chain joins TRBV7-9 and TRBJ2-7; the TRBD1 assignment by TCRdb is unverifiable without DNA. The CDR3 covers 14 residues. Germline CDR1 is SEHNR and CDR2 is FQNEAQ (reference sequence). CDR3 in amino acids: CASSPGDISYEQYF.